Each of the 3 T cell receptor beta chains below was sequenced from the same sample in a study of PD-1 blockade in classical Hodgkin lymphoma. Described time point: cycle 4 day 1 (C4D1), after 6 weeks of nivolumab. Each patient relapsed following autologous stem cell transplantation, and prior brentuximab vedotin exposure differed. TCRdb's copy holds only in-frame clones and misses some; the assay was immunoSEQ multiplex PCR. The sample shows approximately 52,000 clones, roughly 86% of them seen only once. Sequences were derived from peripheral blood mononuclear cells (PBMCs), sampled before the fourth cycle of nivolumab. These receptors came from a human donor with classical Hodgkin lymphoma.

As DNA, the CDR3 is TGTGCCAGCAGCTTAGATGGGGCAGGGGAGCTGTTTTTT. Its translation is CASSLDGAGELFF. The rearrangement joins TRBV11-2 to TRBJ2-2, with a possible D match to TRBD1 (5 bases). The germline V gene encodes CDR1 SGHAT and CDR2 FQNNGV. Trimming stripped 0 bases from V and 8 bases from J, with 7 bases between. CDR3 length equals 13 residues.

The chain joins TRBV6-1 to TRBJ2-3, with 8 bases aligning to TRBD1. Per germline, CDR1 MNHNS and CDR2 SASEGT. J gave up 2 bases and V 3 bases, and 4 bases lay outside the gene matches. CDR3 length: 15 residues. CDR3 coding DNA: TGTGCCAGCAGTGAGACAGGGGCTAACACAGATACGCAGTATTTT. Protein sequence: CASSETGANTDTQYF.

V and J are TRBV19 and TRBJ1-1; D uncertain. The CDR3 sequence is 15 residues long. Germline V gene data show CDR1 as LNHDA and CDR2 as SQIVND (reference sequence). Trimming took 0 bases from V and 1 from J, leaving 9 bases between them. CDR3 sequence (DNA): TGTGCCAGTAGTATAGAAGGGTCGAAGAACACTGAAGCTTTCTTT. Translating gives CASSIEGSKNTEAFF.